A single sample is the source of the 31 T cell receptor beta chains below, sequenced in a study of blood T cell repertoires in COVID-19. Generated by immunoSEQ multiplex PCR, the TCRdb table keeps only in-frame clones and is missing some. The sample lists under 95,000 clones; 83% were seen once. Sequenced material: peripheral blood. The receptor source for this set is an elderly woman with acute or convalescent COVID-19.

The chain has TRBV10-2 and TRBJ2-7; 7 bases align to TRBD1. The CDR3 is 12 amino acids. Germline assignment: CDR1 WSHSY and CDR2 SAAADI. CDR3 sequence: CPTSDRAYEQYF. CDR3 sequence (DNA): TGCCCGACTTCTGACAGGGCCTACGAGCAGTACTTC.

The chain links TRBV6-6 to TRBJ2-7, with 7 positions matching TRBD2. Germline V lookup: CDR1 MNHNY, CDR2 SVGAGI (reference sequence). The CDR3 totals 16 residues. V shed 0 bases, J shed 4 bases, and the junction held 9 bases outside the gene matches. The CDR3 protein is CASSYSSGDWVYEQYF. CDR3 sequence (DNA): TGTGCCAGCAGTTACTCGAGCGGGGATTGGGTTTACGAGCAGTACTTC.

Written as DNA, the CDR3 is TGTGCCATCAGCCCGGGGAGGGAGGATGGCTACACCTTC. It is translated as CAISPGREDGYTF. This rearrangement joins TRBV10-3 to TRBJ1-2; D is unclear. Trimming took off 6 bases at V and 6 bases at J, with 14 bases between the two ends. The CDR3 consists of 13 residues. Looked up from germline, CDR1 is ENHRY and CDR2 is SYGVKD.

This clone came up once. The V gene is TRBV6-5, the J gene TRBJ1-6, with 7 positions matching TRBD1. The V gene's germline CDR1 is MNHEY and CDR2 SVGAGI. The trim removed 7 bases at V and 5 bases at J, leaving 8 bases unmatched. CDR3 length: 15 amino acids. CDR3: CASNRFGTDNSPLHF. DNA for the CDR3: TGTGCCAGCAACCGATTCGGGACAGATAATTCACCCCTCCACTTT.

CDR3 nucleotide sequence: TGTGCCACCCAAGGGGGACAGGGGGCAGTAGAGGAGACCCAGTACTTC. Protein product: CATQGGQGAVEETQYF. This chain joins TRBV21-1 and TRBJ2-5; TRBD1 was called by the table and not checked on the DNA. TRBV21-1 is marked as a pseudogene. The CDR3 is 16 residues long.

This chain links TRBV5-4 with TRBJ2-7; no definite D call. Germline CDR1 and CDR2: SGHNT and YYREEE (reference sequence). V shed 5 bases and J shed 3 bases, with 15 bases lying between them. The CDR3 consists of 14 residues. The CDR3 loop is CASSFAGGNYEQYF. The CDR3 DNA sequence: TGTGCCAGCAGTTTCGCCGGCGGAAACTACGAGCAGTACTTC. Combining the CDR3 with reference TRBV5-4 and TRBJ2-7 gives the whole variable domain ETGVTQSPTHLIKTRGQQVTLRCSSQSGHNTVSWYQQALGQGPQFIFQYYREEENGRGNFPPRFSGLQFPNYSSELNVNALELDDSALYLCASSFAGGNYEQYFGPGTRLTVT.

V and J are TRBV5-4 and TRBJ2-5; TRBD2 might be the D (6 bases). Per germline, CDR1 SGHNT and CDR2 YYREEE (reference sequence). Trimming removed 0 bases at V and 2 bases at J, with 11 bases between. The CDR3 has 15 amino acids. In DNA form, the CDR3 reads TGTGCCAGCAGCTTGGATGGGGGGTGGCAAGAGACCCAGTACTTC. Encoded protein: CASSLDGGWQETQYF. The full variable domain, with the rest looked up from reference TRBV5-4 and TRBJ2-5, is ETGVTQSPTHLIKTRGQQVTLRCSSQSGHNTVSWYQQALGQGPQFIFQYYREEENGRGNFPPRFSGLQFPNYSSELNVNALELDDSALYLCASSLDGGWQETQYFGPGTRLLVL.

The CDR3 coding sequence is TGTGCCAGCAGTTACGCGGCGGGTCACAATGAGCAGTTCTTC. It translates to CASSYAAGHNEQFF. The J gene is TRBJ2-1, the V gene TRBV6-5, with TRBD2 as a possible D gene (5 bases). Germline loops: CDR1 MNHEY, CDR2 SVGAGI. The V end lost 2 bases, the J end lost 5 bases, and 10 bases lay between the germline ends. This CDR3 is 14 amino acids long.

The V and J genes are TRBV7-2 and TRBJ1-6; no clear D. The germline V gene encodes CDR1 SGHTA and CDR2 FQGNSA. V was cut by 5 bases and J by 6 bases, with 5 bases left in between. CDR3 length: 12 amino acids. In DNA, the CDR3 is TGTGCCAGCAGCCTAACTAATTCACCCCTCCACTTT. Protein product: CASSLTNSPLHF.

V gene TRBV5-5 combines with J gene TRBJ2-5, with TRBD2 as a possible D gene (6 bases). Germline V CDR1 and CDR2: SGHKS, YYEKEE (reference sequence). Deletions cut 4 bases from V and 1 base from J, with 8 bases between. CDR3 size: 13 residues. CDR3 DNA sequence: TGTGCCAGCAGCACCGGGAGCCAAGAGACCCAGTACTTC. Protein: CASSTGSQETQYF. The full variable domain, in which reference TRBV5-5 and TRBJ2-5 provide the parts outside the CDR3, is DAGVTQSPTHLIKTRGQQVTLRCSPISGHKSVSWYQQVLGQGPQFIFQYYEKEERGRGNFPDRFSARQFPNYSSELNVNALLLGDSALYLCASSTGSQETQYFGPGTRLLVL.

The V call is TRBV4-1, the J call TRBJ2-7, with D unresolved. Germline V gene sequence: CDR1 MGHRA, CDR2 YSYEKL. The CDR3 length is 13 residues. Trimming shortened V by 0 bases and J by 3 bases, and 6 bases separated the two germline ends. CDR3 loop: CASSQDTYYEQYF. The CDR3 nucleotides read TGCGCCAGCAGCCAAGACACTTACTACGAGCAGTACTTC.

The chain is built from TRBV27 and TRBJ2-3, with 8 bases that match TRBD1. V lost 6 bases, J lost 1 base, and 6 bases stayed unmatched. The CDR3 loop spans 15 amino acids. The V gene's germline CDR1 is MNHEY and CDR2 SMNVEV (reference sequence). The CDR3 loop reads CASRPDRVGTDTQYF. DNA of the CDR3: TGTGCCAGCAGGCCGGACAGGGTTGGCACAGATACGCAGTATTTT.

This clone came up a few times. CDR3 protein: CASSFTGGFNEQFF. DNA of the CDR3: TGTGCCAGCAGTTTCACGGGAGGGTTCAATGAGCAGTTCTTC. The gene calls are TRBV27 and TRBJ2-1; 8 positions match TRBD2. The CDR3 runs 14 residues. Per germline, CDR1 MNHEY and CDR2 SMNVEV (reference sequence). Unmatched junction bases numbered 4, after V lost 3 bases and J lost 6 bases.

The rearrangement links TRBV28 to TRBJ2-7; 9 bases match TRBD1. The trim removed 3 bases at V and 4 bases at J, leaving 4 bases unmatched. The CDR3 spans 14 residues. CDR1 is MDHEN and CDR2 is SYDVKM in the germline V gene. CDR3 sequence: CASSFTGGRYEQYF. The CDR3 DNA reads as TGTGCCAGCAGTTTTACAGGGGGCAGGTACGAGCAGTACTTC.

This clone turned up a few times. This chain links TRBV11-2 with TRBJ2-7; D uncertain. The CDR3 totals 14 residues. CDR1 and CDR2 (germline): SGHAT, FQNNGV. V dropped 0 bases and J dropped 1 base, with 7 bases sitting between them. The CDR3 nucleotides are TGTGCCAGCAGCTTAGATCCCGGGTCCTACGAGCAGTACTTC. Its protein is CASSLDPGSYEQYF.

This clone was counted once. The chain recombines TRBV6-5 with TRBJ1-2; possible D gene TRBD1, 5 bases. Germline V lookup: CDR1 MNHEY, CDR2 SVGAGI. CDR3 length: 14 amino acids. The V end was cut by 6 bases, the J end by 2 bases, with 13 bases between. The CDR3 nucleotides read TGTGCCAGCAGCCTCAGGGTGTCGAACTATGGCTACACCTTC. It codes for CASSLRVSNYGYTF.

This chain uses TRBV6-5 with TRBJ1-3, with D perhaps TRBD1 (6 bases). Germline V gene data show CDR1 as MNHEY and CDR2 as SVGAGI. Trimming cost V 8 bases and J 0 bases, with 14 bases left between them. This CDR3 is built from 15 residues. CDR3 nucleotides: TGTGCCAGCTCCTTGGGACATTTCTCTGGAAACACCATATATTTT. Its protein product is CASSLGHFSGNTIYF.

A few counts support this clone. The chain couples TRBV6-6 to TRBJ1-5; 9 positions agree with TRBD1. The germline V gene encodes CDR1 MNHNY and CDR2 SVGAGI (reference sequence). V lost 5 bases to trimming and J lost 2 bases; unmatched junction nucleotides: 13. This CDR3 contains 18 residues. The CDR3 sequence: CASSLTGGTSVGNQPQHF. The CDR3 DNA follows: TGTGCCAGCAGTCTGACAGGGGGGACGAGTGTAGGCAATCAGCCCCAGCATTTT.

With regard to this clone: At one of its ends the junction is not consistent with the germline gene, which may arise from a read error. Here the CDR3 reads CASRESRAARETQYF. CDR3 in DNA: TGCGCCAGCAGGGAGTCAAGAGCGGCAAGAGAGACCCAGTACTTC. The genes are TRBV10-2 and TRBJ2-5, with D tentatively TRBD2 (5 bases). The CDR3 totals 15 residues. The V gene's germline CDR1 is WSHSY and CDR2 SAAADI.

As regards this clone: This sample includes further DNA sequences coding for the same CDR3. The rearrangement uses TRBV5-1 and TRBJ2-1; 8 nucleotides line up with TRBD2. This CDR3 has 14 residues. The germline gives CDR1 SGHRS, CDR2 YFSETQ. V shed 3 bases and J 9 bases; nucleotides not matched to a gene: 8. The chain's CDR3 is CASSSRLARGEQFF. The CDR3 bases are TGCGCCAGCAGCTCTAGACTAGCGCGGGGTGAGCAGTTCTTC.

This clone was seen a handful of times. J is TRBJ2-5 and V is TRBV7-2; the match to TRBD2 covers 11 bases. The CDR3 runs 18 residues. Germline-derived CDR1 and CDR2 are SGHTA and FQGNSA. V lost 5 bases and J lost 2; bases outside the gene matches: 13. The chain's CDR3 is CASSQPPGTSGMQETQYF. The CDR3 nucleotides read TGTGCCAGCAGCCAACCCCCCGGGACTAGCGGAATGCAAGAGACCCAGTACTTC.

The genes are TRBV30 and TRBJ2-7, with 8 bases aligning to TRBD1. V was pared by 3 bases and J by 4 bases, with 14 bases of the junction left unmatched. The V gene's germline CDR1 is GTSNPN and CDR2 SVGIG (reference sequence). This CDR3 is built from 16 residues. CDR3 nucleotides: TGTGCCTGGAGCTCATTTTCAGGACAGGGATCGTACGAGCAGTACTTC. This sequence encodes CAWSSFSGQGSYEQYF.

There are a few counts of this clone. The V call is TRBV7-3, the J call TRBJ1-1; TRBD1 aligns across 8 bases. The CDR3 has 21 residues. Trimming removed 5 bases from V and 3 bases from J; junction bases left unmatched: 26. In germline, CDR1 is SGHTA, CDR2 FQGTGA. DNA for the CDR3: TGTGCCAGCAGCAGCCCCGGACGGACAGGGTTCGTCCACAGGTCTCACACTGAAGCTTTCTTT. Amino acid sequence: CASSSPGRTGFVHRSHTEAFF.

The chain links TRBV9 to TRBJ1-3; unclear D gene. The germline gives CDR1 SGDLS, CDR2 YYNGEE. The CDR3 extends over 14 amino acids. The ends were cut back, 0 bases at V and 2 bases at J, with 6 bases in the middle. The CDR3 nucleotides are TGTGCCAGCAGCGTAGGTGTTACTGGAAACACCATATATTTT. Its protein product is CASSVGVTGNTIYF.

The chain uses TRBV4-3 and TRBJ1-3, with D possibly TRBD1 on 5 matching bases. The germline V gene has CDR1 LGHNA and CDR2 YSLEER. The V end was cut by 5 bases, the J end by 2 bases, with 16 bases between. The CDR3 length is 16 residues. The CDR3 reads CASSVFWTITGNTIYF. The CDR3 nucleotides read TGCGCCAGCAGCGTATTTTGGACAATAACTGGAAACACCATATATTTT.

This chain links TRBV7-9 with TRBJ1-1; D is unclear. Trimming removed 3 bases from V and 7 bases from J, with 9 bases in between. The germline V gene encodes CDR1 SEHNR and CDR2 FQNEAQ (reference sequence). CDR3 length equals 12 residues. The CDR3 sequence is CASSFDTYEAFF. The CDR3 nucleotides read TGTGCCAGCAGCTTCGACACGTATGAAGCTTTCTTT.

The rearrangement links TRBV9 to TRBJ1-1, with D tentatively TRBD1 (6 bases). Looked up from germline, CDR1 is SGDLS and CDR2 is YYNGEE. This CDR3 has 15 amino acids. V lost 4 bases, J lost 1 base, and 14 bases lay in between. The CDR3 loop is CASSPRGGKNTEAFF. CDR3 nucleotides: TGTGCCAGCAGCCCCCGGGGGGGCAAGAACACTGAAGCTTTCTTT.

The V gene is TRBV27, the J gene TRBJ1-1; tentative D call: TRBD1 (6 bases). V was clipped by 3 bases and J by 4 bases, with 9 bases between them. Looked up from germline, CDR1 is MNHEY and CDR2 is SMNVEV (reference sequence). CDR3 length equals 13 residues. CDR3 sequence (DNA): TGTGCCAGCAGTTTTGACAGGAGCACTGAAGCTTTCTTT. This translates into CASSFDRSTEAFF.

The V call is TRBV5-4, the J call TRBJ2-7; 7 nucleotides agree with TRBD1. CDR3 size: 18 residues. Germline CDR1 SGHNT, CDR2 YYREEE (reference sequence). V shed 4 bases, J shed 1 base, and the junction held 17 bases outside the gene matches. The CDR3 reads CASSARRTRGRWSYEQYF. The CDR3 DNA is TGTGCCAGCAGCGCTAGACGCACAAGGGGGCGATGGTCCTACGAGCAGTACTTC.

The J gene is TRBJ2-3, the V gene TRBV2; D is unresolved. CDR1 and CDR2 from the germline V gene are SNHLY and FYNNEI. V shed 6 bases and J shed 4 bases, with 5 bases lying between them. The CDR3 is 11 amino acids. The CDR3 bases are TGTGCCAGCAGCAGATCAGATACGCAGTATTTT. It codes for CASSRSDTQYF.

This rearrangement joins TRBV6-6 to TRBJ2-1, with 15 bases matching TRBD2. The CDR3 sequence is 17 residues long. Unmatched junction bases numbered 9, after V lost 5 bases and J lost 7 bases. Germline CDR1 MNHNY, CDR2 SVGAGI (reference sequence). The CDR3 coding sequence is TGTGCCAGCAGTCCCACCGGACTAGCGGGAGGGTCGAATGAGCAGTTCTTC. This gives the protein CASSPTGLAGGSNEQFF.